This entry lists 8 T cell receptor beta chains sequenced from one sample in a study of T-cell memory formation after mild COVID-19. TCRdb fed the 5' RACE reads into MiXCR, producing one record per CDR3 protein. The table records some 200,000 distinct CDR3 sequences, over 20% of them present only once. What was sequenced was PBMCs or a T cell subset sorted from them (not recorded which). The receptors stem from an adult woman who had mild COVID-19 (a few samples of this study predate the infection). Cell type and time point are not known.

The chain couples TRBV20-1 to TRBJ2-7; no firm D call. Trimming pared 1 base from V and 1 base from J, leaving 11 bases between. Per the germline V gene, CDR1 is DFQATT and CDR2 is SNEGSKA (reference sequence). The CDR3 loop spans 14 amino acids. The CDR3 loop reads CSARVYSGSYEQYF. The DNA for the CDR3 is TGCAGTGCTAGAGTCTACAGTGGGTCCTACGAGCAGTACTTC.

This clonotype has a handful of counts. The CDR3 nucleotides are TGCAGTGCGAGGGACTATGACGTGGAGTACGAGCAGTACTTC. Translated: CSARDYDVEYEQYF. V and J are TRBV20-1 and TRBJ2-7; 7 bases align to TRBD2. V lost 6 bases to trimming and J lost 4 bases; unmatched junction nucleotides: 12. The length of the CDR3 is 14 residues. Germline-derived CDR1 and CDR2 are DFQATT and SNEGSKA (reference sequence).

This clonotype has just a few counts. The rearrangement uses TRBV15 and TRBJ1-5; the D gene is possibly TRBD1 (6 bases). V lost 0 bases and J lost 7, with 19 bases in between. This CDR3 is 17 amino acids long. Looked up from germline, CDR1 is LNHNV and CDR2 is YYDKDF (reference sequence). The CDR3 is CATSRDRGIGGRQPQHF. The DNA for the CDR3 is TGTGCCACCAGCAGAGATCGGGGGATTGGGGGGCGGCAGCCCCAGCATTTT.

This clonotype was seen a few times. This sequence joins TRBV7-9 and TRBJ1-1; TRBD1 might be the D (6 bases). The CDR3 is 17 residues long. Germline CDR1 and CDR2: SEHNR and FQNEAQ (reference sequence). V dropped 3 bases and J dropped 0 bases, with 17 bases sitting between them. The CDR3 nucleotides are TGTGCCAGCAGCTTCCGCGGGTATGGACAGTTGAACACTGAAGCTTTCTTT. This translates into CASSFRGYGQLNTEAFF.

J is TRBJ1-2 and V is TRBV4-1, with D unclear. CDR3 length equals 13 residues. The germline V gene encodes CDR1 MGHRA and CDR2 YSYEKL. Trimming left V 3 bases short and J 4 bases short, with 9 bases between. The CDR3 loop is CASSQGYTYGYTF. CDR3 nucleotide sequence: TGCGCCAGCAGCCAGGGCTACACCTATGGCTACACCTTC.

Only a few counts were recorded for this clonotype. The chain couples TRBV6-6 to TRBJ2-3; maybe TRBD1 (6 bases). Germline V gene lookup returns CDR1 MNHNY and CDR2 SVGAGI (reference sequence). Trimming cost V 2 bases and J 4 bases, with 13 bases left between them. This CDR3 has 15 amino acids. The CDR3 sequence: CASSYLAGVPDTQYF. DNA for the CDR3: TGTGCCAGCAGTTACCTTGCAGGGGTTCCAGATACGCAGTATTTT.

The genes are TRBV7-9 and TRBJ1-1, with D perhaps TRBD1 (5 bases). Trimming removed 1 base from V and 1 base from J, with 13 bases in between. The CDR3 sequence is 16 residues long. Germline values: CDR1 SEHNR, CDR2 FQNEAQ (reference sequence). CDR3 in amino acids: CASSLGGRGPNTEAFF. CDR3 DNA sequence: TGTGCCAGCAGCTTAGGTGGGCGGGGACCGAACACTGAAGCTTTCTTT.

This clonotype was detected only a few times. The genes are TRBV7-9 and TRBJ2-1, with 8 bases lining up with TRBD2. Per germline, CDR1 SEHNR and CDR2 FQNEAQ (reference sequence). The CDR3 spans 15 residues. V shed 4 bases, J shed 4 bases, and the junction held 6 bases outside the gene matches. The CDR3 region has the DNA TGTGCCAGCAGCTCCACTAGCGGTCAGTACAATGAGCAGTTCTTC. Amino acids: CASSSTSGQYNEQFF.